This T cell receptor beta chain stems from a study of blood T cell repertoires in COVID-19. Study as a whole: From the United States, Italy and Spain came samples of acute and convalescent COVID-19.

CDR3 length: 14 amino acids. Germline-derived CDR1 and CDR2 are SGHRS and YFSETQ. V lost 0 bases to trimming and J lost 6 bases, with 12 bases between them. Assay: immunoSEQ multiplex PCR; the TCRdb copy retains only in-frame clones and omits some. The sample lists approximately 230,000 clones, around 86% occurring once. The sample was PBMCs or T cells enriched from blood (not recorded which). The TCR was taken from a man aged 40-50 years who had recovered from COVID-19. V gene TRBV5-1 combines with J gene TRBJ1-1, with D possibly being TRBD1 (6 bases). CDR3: CASSLETGFSEAFF. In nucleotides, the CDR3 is TGCGCCAGCAGCTTGGAAACAGGGTTCTCTGAAGCTTTCTTT.